Reported below is one T cell receptor (beta chain). This CDR3 has 14 amino acids. The V gene's germline CDR1 is SGHDN and CDR2 FVKESK. Trimming took off 1 base at V and 0 bases at J, with 6 bases between the two ends. The data derive from a study of cytomegalovirus exposure and HLA in healthy donors. Primers included in the PCR were 60 Vbeta and 13 Jbeta primers. Under the authors' procedure: In a later analysis, some 80 million unique TCR beta chains included roughly 11 million shared by two or more donors. The assay was immunoSEQ multiplex PCR, and TCRdb's table has in-frame clones only and misses some. D and trimming were read from the DNA, whereas the V and J calls and clone size are those reported in that table. The table shows 190,000 or so clones, with approximately 80% occurring only once.

The sample was PBMCs. The TCR originated in a boy aged 10-17 years in good health and CMV-seronegative. The chain joins TRBV14 to TRBJ1-2, with unresolved D. This CDR3 reads CASSQGHPNYGYTF. The CDR3 bases are TGTGCCAGCAGCCAAGGACACCCTAACTATGGCTACACCTTC.